Listed below are T cell receptor beta chains from one sample, sequenced in a study of identical twins. Using its own MiXCR run on the 5' RACE reads, TCRdb lists one record per CDR3 protein. Of 200,000 to 300,000 distinct CDR3 sequences listed, roughly a tenth are singletons. The sequenced sample was memory T cells sorted from blood. The source is a man in his fifties or sixties in good health. Each CDR3 is given with its conserved first and last residue. Each record gives: V gene, clone size, J gene, D gene, CDR3 protein, CDR3 DNA. A D gene is named only where the DNA matches it firmly. Expanded clones are given a class, and other clones once, few, many or no size at all.

TRBV28	many	TRBJ2-7	TRBD1	CASSRDRGHNLYEQYF	TGTGCCAGCAGCCGAGACAGGGGGCACAATCTCTACGAGCAGTACTTC
TRBV28	-	TRBJ1-4	TRBD1	CASSSGDRGWEKLFF	TGTGCCAGCAGTTCAGGGGACAGGGGCTGGGAAAAACTGTTTTTT
TRBV10-3	few	TRBJ2-3	-	CATASTDTQYF	TGTGCCACTGCTAGCACAGATACGCAGTATTTT
TRBV28	many	TRBJ2-7	TRBD2	CASMEEREGGEQYF	TGTGCCAGCATGGAGGAGCGGGAGGGTGGTGAGCAGTACTTC
TRBV29-1	many	TRBJ2-5	TRBD1	CSVGPQGEETQYF	TGCAGCGTTGGTCCGCAGGGGGAGGAGACCCAGTACTTC
TRBV7-8	-	TRBJ1-1	-	CASRLGPMGALRNTEAFF	TGTGCCAGCAGACTAGGTCCCATGGGGGCTCTAAGGAACACTGAAGCTTTCTTT
TRBV4-3	-	TRBJ1-1	-	CASSQERGRAGGEAFF	TGCGCCAGCAGCCAAGAACGAGGCAGGGCGGGGGGTGAAGCTTTCTTT
TRBV27	few	TRBJ1-6	-	CASSSSRGRHSPLHF	TGTGCCAGCAGTTCTTCTAGGGGCAGGCATTCACCCCTCCACTTT
TRBV13	-	TRBJ2-1	-	CASSAGLHNEQFF	TGTGCCAGCAGCGCGGGACTTCACAATGAGCAGTTCTTC
TRBV30	-	TRBJ1-1	TRBD1	CAWRGQALEAFF	TGTGCCTGGAGGGGACAGGCACTTGAAGCTTTCTTT
TRBV28	few	TRBJ2-6	-	CATHRVGANVLTF	TGTGCCACACACAGGGTTGGGGCCAACGTCCTGACTTTC
TRBV12-3/TRBV12-4	-	TRBJ2-1	-	CASTAGYNEQFF	TGTGCCAGCACTGCGGGGTACAATGAGCAGTTCTTC
TRBV2	few	TRBJ2-3	TRBD2	CASSKSGMGTDTQYF	TGTGCCAGCAGTAAGAGCGGGATGGGCACAGATACGCAGTATTTT
TRBV7-8	few	TRBJ1-5	-	CASSFGRSLQGGHF	TGTGCCAGCAGCTTTGGTAGGAGTTTACAGGGAGGGCATTTT
TRBV7-6	-	TRBJ2-2	-	CASSLVTGTGELFF	TGTGCCAGCAGCTTAGTTACAGGGACCGGGGAGCTGTTTTTT
TRBV7-2	few	TRBJ2-3	-	CASSLAADPGPGQYF	TGTGCCAGCAGCTTAGCGGCTGACCCGGGGCCCGGGCAGTATTTT
TRBV5-1	-	TRBJ1-1	-	CASSLEGGAFF	TGCGCCAGCAGCTTGGAGGGGGGAGCTTTCTTT
TRBV4-3	many	TRBJ2-6	TRBD1	CASSQSTGTGGITGANVLTF	TGCGCCAGCAGCCAAAGTACCGGGACAGGGGGCATCACTGGGGCCAACGTCCTGACTTTC
TRBV5-1	few	TRBJ2-1	-	CASSVQSEGEQFF	TGCGCCAGCAGCGTTCAAAGTGAGGGTGAGCAGTTCTTC
TRBV6-5	few	TRBJ1-6	-	CASSYSNTYNSPLHF	TGTGCCAGCAGTTACTCGAATACATATAATTCACCCCTCCACTTT
TRBV4-3	few	TRBJ2-2	TRBD2	CASSRSELAGGPGGELFF	TGCGCCAGCAGCCGGTCAGAACTAGCGGGGGGGCCTGGCGGGGAGCTGTTTTTT
TRBV20-1	few	TRBJ1-3	-	CSARDLGFIGGNTIYF	TGCAGTGCTAGAGATCTCGGCTTTATCGGCGGAAACACCATATATTTT
TRBV5-5	many	TRBJ1-5	-	CASSPPNGVGSQPQHF	TGTGCCAGCAGCCCTCCCAACGGGGTGGGTAGTCAGCCCCAGCATTTT
TRBV11-2	many	TRBJ2-7	-	CASSLFITSSSYEQYF	TGTGCCAGCAGCTTATTCATCACATCGAGCTCCTACGAGCAGTACTTC
TRBV11-2	many	TRBJ2-3	-	CASSLGPVSTDTQYF	TGTGCCAGCAGCTTAGGTCCAGTGAGCACAGATACGCAGTATTTT
TRBV6-5	many	TRBJ2-1	-	CASSYGVNEQFF	TGTGCCAGCAGTTACGGAGTGAATGAGCAGTTCTTC
TRBV11-2	few	TRBJ2-1	-	CASSLETGTYNEQFF	TGTGCCAGCAGCTTAGAGACAGGAACCTACAATGAGCAGTTCTTC
TRBV7-8	-	TRBJ2-7	-	CASSFTDEQYF	TGTGCCAGCAGCTTTACGGACGAGCAGTACTTC
TRBV5-6	-	TRBJ2-5	-	CASSLANTETQYF	TGTGCCAGCAGCTTGGCCAATACCGAGACCCAGTACTTC
TRBV4-1	many	TRBJ2-3	-	CASSQTDWGWTDTQYF	TGCGCCAGCAGCCAAACCGACTGGGGGTGGACAGATACGCAGTATTTT
TRBV2	-	TRBJ2-6	-	CASRETGNAGANVLTF	TGTGCCAGCAGGGAAACAGGGAATGCGGGGGCCAACGTCCTGACTTTC
TRBV29-1	many	TRBJ2-3	TRBD2	CSVRSGTSGGDTQYF	TGCAGCGTTCGTTCCGGGACTAGCGGGGGCGATACGCAGTATTTT
TRBV18	many	TRBJ2-2	-	CASSPRPYTGELFF	TGTGCCAGCTCACCACGTCCATACACCGGGGAGCTGTTTTTT
TRBV28	many	TRBJ2-1	-	CASSVSLNEQFF	TGTGCCAGCAGTGTTAGTCTCAATGAGCAGTTCTTC
TRBV24-1	-	TRBJ2-1	TRBD2	CATSDSGTHEQFF	TGTGCCACCAGTGATAGCGGGACCCATGAGCAGTTCTTC
TRBV10-3	-	TRBJ1-6	-	CASGVAGDNSPLHF	TGTGCCTCGGGGGTTGCAGGGGATAATTCACCCCTCCACTTT
TRBV3-1	many	TRBJ1-4	-	CASGGGRGTLFF	TGTGCCAGCGGCGGGGGTCGTGGGACACTGTTTTTT
TRBV3-1	many	TRBJ1-4	-	CASSQAEKLFF	TGTGCCAGCAGCCAAGCTGAAAAACTGTTTTTT
TRBV3-1	-	TRBJ1-6	-	CASSRSAGIDNSPLHF	TGTGCCAGCAGCCGTTCCGCGGGGATCGATAATTCACCCCTCCACTTT
TRBV5-4	-	TRBJ2-1	-	CASSLKAMWGVENEQFF	TGTGCCAGCAGCTTGAAAGCTATGTGGGGGGTGGAAAATGAGCAGTTCTTC
TRBV28	many	TRBJ2-6	-	CASSLSRATGANVLTF	TGTGCCAGCAGTTTATCTAGGGCCACTGGGGCCAACGTCCTGACTTTC
TRBV29-1	many	TRBJ2-5	-	CSVDGWAEETQYF	TGCAGCGTTGATGGATGGGCGGAAGAGACCCAGTACTTC
TRBV5-1	many	TRBJ2-2	-	CASSLAAGFTGELFF	TGCGCCAGCAGCTTGGCCGCGGGGTTTACCGGGGAGCTGTTTTTT
TRBV11-2	many	TRBJ1-1	TRBD1	CASSAHDRGGTEAFF	TGTGCCAGCAGCGCCCACGACAGGGGAGGTACTGAAGCTTTCTTT
TRBV4-1	many	TRBJ2-5	TRBD1	CASSQEDGTGGAETQYF	TGCGCCAGCAGCCAAGAGGACGGGACAGGGGGCGCCGAGACCCAGTACTTC
TRBV29-1	-	TRBJ2-5	-	CSAIETGVETQYF	TGCAGCGCCATAGAAACGGGAGTGGAGACCCAGTACTTC
TRBV25-1	few	TRBJ1-6	-	CASSEKGFRSPLHF	TGTGCCAGCAGTGAAAAAGGGTTTAGGTCACCCCTCCACTTT